What follows describes a single TCR beta chain. No antigen is known for it. Here immunoSEQ multiplex PCR was the method, and the copy in TCRdb shows in-frame clones only, minus some. The sample holds about 72,000 clones, around 87% seen once. Germline lookup yields CDR1 SGHRS and CDR2 YFSETQ. CDR3 size: 14 residues. Trimming removed 4 bases at V and 10 bases at J, with 15 bases between. The sample originates from a study of T cell responses to AZD1222 COVID-19 vaccine. Study-wide points: Donors, mostly white British, included more females; clonal diversity was possibly underestimated. Two AZD1222 administrations were followed by greater Spike-specific TCR breadth and depth. A reported finding is that nearly half of spike-specific TCRs target unmutated variant regions. Spike regions recognized by vaccine-associated CD4 TCRs spanned the protein, led by 160-218 and 743-854.

The chain is built from TRBV5-1 and TRBJ1-6; D uncertain. The input for sequencing was peripheral blood, taken on day 0 of AZD1222 vaccination. The receptor was derived from an adult in good health. This chain's CDR3 is CASSLDGTGSPLHF. The CDR3, as DNA: TGCGCCAGCAGCCTGGACGGTACGGGATCACCCCTCCACTTT. Full variable domain (outside the CDR3, taken from reference TRBV5-1 and TRBJ1-6): KAGVTQTPRYLIKTRGQQVTLSCSPISGHRSVSWYQQTPGQGLQFLFEYFSETQRNKGNFPGRFSGRQFSNSRSEMNVSTLELGDSALYLCASSLDGTGSPLHFGNGTRLTVT.